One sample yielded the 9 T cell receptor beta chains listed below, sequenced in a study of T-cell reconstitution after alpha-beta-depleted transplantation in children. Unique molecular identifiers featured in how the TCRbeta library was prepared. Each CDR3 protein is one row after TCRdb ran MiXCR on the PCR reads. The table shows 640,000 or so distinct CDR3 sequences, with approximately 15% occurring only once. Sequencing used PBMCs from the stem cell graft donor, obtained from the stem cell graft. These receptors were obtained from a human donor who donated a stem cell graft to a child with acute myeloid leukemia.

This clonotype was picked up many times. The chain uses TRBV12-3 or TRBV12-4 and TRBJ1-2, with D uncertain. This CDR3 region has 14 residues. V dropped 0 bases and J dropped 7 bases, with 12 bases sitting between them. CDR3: CASSLAASPGGYTF. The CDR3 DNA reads TGTGCCAGCAGTTTAGCGGCCAGTCCAGGTGGCTACACCTTC.

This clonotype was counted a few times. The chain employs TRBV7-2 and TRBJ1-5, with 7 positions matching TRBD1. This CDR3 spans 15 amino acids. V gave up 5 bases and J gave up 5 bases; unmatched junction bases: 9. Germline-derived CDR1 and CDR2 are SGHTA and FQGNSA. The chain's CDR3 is CASSLDRQGHQPQHF. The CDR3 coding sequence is TGTGCCAGCAGCCTAGATCGACAGGGTCATCAGCCCCAGCATTTT.

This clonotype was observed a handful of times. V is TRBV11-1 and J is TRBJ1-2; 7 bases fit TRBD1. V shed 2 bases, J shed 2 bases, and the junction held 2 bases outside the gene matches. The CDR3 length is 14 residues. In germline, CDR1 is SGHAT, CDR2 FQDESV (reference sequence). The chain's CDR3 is CASSLSQGNYGYTF. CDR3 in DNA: TGTGCCAGCAGCTTATCACAGGGGAACTATGGCTACACCTTC.

Written as DNA, the CDR3 is TGTGCCAGCAGCTTATTGGCCGAGGAGTACAATGAGCAGTTCTTC. Its protein product is CASSLLAEEYNEQFF. The chain links TRBV7-2 to TRBJ2-1; D ambiguous. V was shortened by 2 bases and J by 4 bases, with 12 bases between the two germline ends. The CDR3 runs to 15 residues. Germline values: CDR1 SGHTA, CDR2 FQGNSA.

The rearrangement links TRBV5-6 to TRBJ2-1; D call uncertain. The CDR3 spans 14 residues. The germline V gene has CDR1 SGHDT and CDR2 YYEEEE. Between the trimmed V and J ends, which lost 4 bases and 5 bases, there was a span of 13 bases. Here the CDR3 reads CASSPRRANNEQFF. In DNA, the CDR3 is TGTGCCAGCAGCCCCCGCCGGGCAAACAATGAGCAGTTCTTC.

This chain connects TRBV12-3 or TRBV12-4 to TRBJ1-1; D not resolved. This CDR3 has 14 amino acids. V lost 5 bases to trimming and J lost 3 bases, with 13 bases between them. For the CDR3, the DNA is TGTGCCAGCAGTCCTGACGGAAGAGACACTGAAGCTTTCTTT. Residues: CASSPDGRDTEAFF.

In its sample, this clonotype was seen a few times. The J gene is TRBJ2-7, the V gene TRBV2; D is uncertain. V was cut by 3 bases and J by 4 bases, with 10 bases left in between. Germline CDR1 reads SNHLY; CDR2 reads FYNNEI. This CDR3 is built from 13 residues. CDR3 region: CASSEDPGYEQYV. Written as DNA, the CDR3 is TGTGCCAGCAGTGAGGATCCCGGTTACGAGCAGTACGTC.

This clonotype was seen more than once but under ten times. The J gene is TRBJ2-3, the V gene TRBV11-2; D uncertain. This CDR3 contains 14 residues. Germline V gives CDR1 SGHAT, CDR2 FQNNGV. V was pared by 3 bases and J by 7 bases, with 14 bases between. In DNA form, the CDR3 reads TGTGCCAGCAGCTTTGGCATCAGTGGGAATACGCAGTATTTT. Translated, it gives CASSFGISGNTQYF.

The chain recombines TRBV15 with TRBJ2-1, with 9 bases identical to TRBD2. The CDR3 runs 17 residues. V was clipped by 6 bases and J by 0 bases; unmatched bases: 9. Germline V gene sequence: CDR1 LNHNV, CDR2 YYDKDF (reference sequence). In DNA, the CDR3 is TGTGCCACCAGGATGGCCAGCGGGGGGTCCTCCTACAATGAGCAGTTCTTC. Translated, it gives CATRMASGGSSYNEQFF.